This T cell receptor (beta chain) was recorded in a study of blood T cells in healthy people across ages. The trim removed 0 bases at V and 5 bases at J, leaving 11 bases unmatched. CDR1 is SGHTA, CDR2 FQGTGA, per germline. The CDR3 sequence is 17 residues long. The authors isolated at least 7 million PBMCs per sample. Note on this clonotype: The antigen is unknown.

Study results and caveats: A roughly linear fall in TCR beta diversity per million T cells was seen with increasing age.

Together with a sample-barcoded 5' primer, a J-beta primer mix was included in a second PCR lasting about 7 to 11 cycles. Each cDNA was tagged by a template-switch adaptor containing 12 random nucleotides. TCRdb independently ran MiXCR on the 5' RACE reads; one entry per CDR3 protein. The data contain about a million distinct CDR3 sequences, about 53% of them singletons. The receptor was isolated from a woman aged 55 to 70 in good health. Sequencing was carried out using blood. This chain links TRBV7-3 with TRBJ2-5; 8 bases match TRBD2. The CDR3 sequence is CASSLTFSGTGVETQYF. For the CDR3, the DNA is TGTGCCAGCAGCTTAACCTTTAGCGGGACCGGGGTTGAGACCCAGTACTTC.